This T cell receptor beta chain was profiled in a study of T cells in Graves' hyperthyroidism and ophthalmopathy. Study results and limitations: Blood also showed most of the thyroid clonotypes that were expanded above 0.001.

V dropped 5 bases and J dropped 6; count of bases not matched to a gene: 6. The germline CDR1 and CDR2 sequences are MNHNS and SASEGT. The CDR3 extends over 13 amino acids. Researchers took RNA transcripts and amplified the TCR beta CDR3 regions from them. The TCR CDR3 was amplified in a first-round RT-PCR using the HTBI primer set. TCRdb reprocessed the multiplex PCR reads via MiXCR and lists one record per CDR3 protein. The repertoire includes some 490,000 distinct CDR3 sequences, about 22% of them detected once, and 49% sits in the top ten. As for this clonotype: As yet, its antigen is unknown.

The study left out patients who had uncontrolled infection, other autoimmune disease, pregnancy or lactation. Using around 10 ml of fresh peripheral blood, PBMCs were prepared. The clonotype was recovered from an older woman with Graves' ophthalmopathy. The sequenced sample was blood. The rearrangement uses TRBV6-1 and TRBJ2-7, with 8 positions matching TRBD1. CDR3 nucleotide sequence: TGTGCCAGCAGTCTGAGGACAGGGACCGAGCAGTACTTC. The encoded protein is CASSLRTGTEQYF.